The next 8 T cell receptor beta chains were all read from a single sample in a study of blood T cells in healthy people across ages. PCR was performed a second time for about 6 to 11 cycles using a sample-barcoded 5' primer and a J-beta primer mix. TCRdb processed the 5' RACE reads anew with MiXCR; each CDR3 protein has one entry. This sample has about 1.4 million distinct CDR3 sequences, with around 59% found just once. Source material: blood. The receptors stem from a man aged 18 to 29 in good health.

This clonotype has only a few counts. The chain recombines TRBV7-9 with TRBJ2-1, with TRBD2 matching over 9 bases. This CDR3 region has 15 residues. Trimming cost V 5 bases and J 10 bases; bases outside gene matches: 12. Looked up from germline, CDR1 is SEHNR and CDR2 is FQNEAQ (reference sequence). CDR3 loop: CASSGGTSPSREQFF. Written as DNA, the CDR3 is TGTGCCAGCAGCGGAGGGACTAGCCCCTCAAGGGAGCAGTTCTTC. Full variable domain (remainder filled in from reference TRBV7-9 and TRBJ2-1): DTGVSQNPRHKITKRGQNVTFRCDPISEHNRLYWYRQTLGQGPEFLTYFQNEAQLEKSRLLSDRFSAERPKGSFSTLEIQRTEQGDSAMYLCASSGGTSPSREQFFGPGTRLTVL.

The J gene is TRBJ2-1, the V gene TRBV6-5; D is unresolved. V dropped 1 base and J dropped 8 bases, with 6 bases sitting between them. This CDR3 spans 12 amino acids. Germline CDR1 reads MNHEY; CDR2 reads SVGAGI. The CDR3 sequence: CASSYLGHEQFF. The CDR3 DNA reads as TGTGCCAGCAGTTACTTGGGTCATGAGCAGTTCTTC.

The chain combines TRBV20-1 with TRBJ2-3, with D hard to call. Trimming stripped 3 bases from V and 0 bases from J, with 10 bases between. CDR1 is DFQATT and CDR2 is SNEGSKA in the germline V gene (reference sequence). CDR3 size: 14 residues. The CDR3 sequence is CSASGPASTDTQYF. CDR3 nucleotides: TGCAGTGCTAGTGGGCCGGCTAGCACAGATACGCAGTATTTT.

This clonotype was found a few times. This rearrangement joins TRBV6-5 to TRBJ2-1; 8 positions match TRBD2. The CDR3 runs to 18 residues. V lost 0 bases, J lost 0 bases, and 7 bases stayed unmatched. Looked up from germline, CDR1 is MNHEY and CDR2 is SVGAGI. CDR3: CASSYSSPGLASYNEQFF. Here the CDR3 DNA reads TGTGCCAGCAGTTACTCGAGCCCCGGACTAGCCTCCTACAATGAGCAGTTCTTC.

This clonotype was recorded once. The chain has TRBV7-2 and TRBJ1-2; D is possibly TRBD1 (6 bases). Germline values: CDR1 SGHTA, CDR2 FQGNSA. There are 13 residues in the CDR3. V lost 5 bases and J 5 bases, leaving 12 bases between the germline ends. Written as DNA, the CDR3 is TGTGCCAGCAGCGGCAGGACAGTATATGGCTACACCTTC. This sequence encodes CASSGRTVYGYTF.

V usage is TRBV4-1 and J usage is TRBJ2-7; 8 bases are a match to TRBD1. The germline V gene has CDR1 MGHRA and CDR2 YSYEKL. The CDR3 is 17 residues long. V gave up 0 bases and J gave up 3 bases; unmatched junction bases: 10. The CDR3 protein is CASSQEDGQGGYYEQYF. CDR3 coding DNA: TGCGCCAGCAGCCAAGAGGACGGACAGGGTGGATACTACGAGCAGTACTTC.

This clonotype was seen a handful of times. The chain uses TRBV4-3 and TRBJ2-3, with unresolved D. V shed 0 bases and J shed 2 bases, with 9 bases lying between them. Germline V gene sequence: CDR1 LGHNA, CDR2 YSLEER. The CDR3 is 15 residues long. CDR3 region: CASSQDDSPTDTQYF. In DNA form, the CDR3 reads TGCGCCAGCAGCCAAGACGACTCCCCCACAGATACGCAGTATTTT.

Turning to this clonotype: Just one base apart from a much larger clone, this may be a read error. The rearrangement joins TRBV6-5 to TRBJ2-4, with 8 bases identical to TRBD1. The J call may be in error: the DNA end matches TRBJ2-7 better. The CDR3 is 16 residues long. In germline, CDR1 is MNHEY, CDR2 SVGAGI. CDR3 region: CTSSNGAGQGWYEQYF. The CDR3 coding sequence is TGTACCAGCAGTAATGGAGCCGGACAGGGATGGTACGAGCAGTACTTC.